The TCR beta chain under discussion was sequenced for a study of beta chain features in type 1 diabetes. Study observations and caveats: Researchers report that Type 1 diabetes patients had moderately but significantly shorter TCRB CDR3s across all four CD4+ subsets.

About this clone: The antigen is unknown.

The sequenced template was cDNA made from the entire isolated RNA. The data were produced by immunoSEQ multiplex PCR, yet TCRdb's version contains in-frame clones alone and is incomplete. The sample contains a few hundred thousand clones, 9.6% of which appear only once. The V end lost 5 bases, the J end lost 4 bases, and 17 bases lay between the germline ends. This CDR3 contains 15 residues. CDR1 is LNHDA, CDR2 SQIVND, per germline (reference sequence). The TCR comes from a man aged 30 to 45 with type 1 diabetes. The sample consisted of central memory CD4+ T cells from blood. The chain combines TRBV19 with TRBJ1-1; D is unclear. The CDR3 loop is CASSGSRREFTEAFF. DNA of the CDR3: TGTGCCAGTAGTGGTTCGAGGAGGGAATTCACTGAAGCTTTCTTT.